A single sample is the source of the 29 T cell receptor beta chains below, sequenced in a study of OX40 agonist ivuxolimab in advanced cancers. TCRdb's copy holds only in-frame clones and misses some; the assay was immunoSEQ multiplex PCR. The table lists some 70,000 clones, about nine tenths of them singletons. Sequenced material: CD4+ or CD8+ T cells sorted from blood, taken in a trial of the OX40 agonist ivuxolimab. The origin of the receptors is an adult with an advanced solid tumor such as melanoma, head and neck, liver or kidney cancer.

The DNA of the CDR3 is TGCGCCAGCAGCCCCACAACGACTGGAGCCTACGAGCAGTACTTC. This gives the protein CASSPTTTGAYEQYF. V is TRBV4-3 and J is TRBJ2-7; D not certain. Germline lookup yields CDR1 LGHNA and CDR2 YSLEER. The ends were cut back, 4 bases at V and 2 bases at J, with 15 bases in the middle. The CDR3 runs to 15 residues.

The chain joins TRBV6-6 to TRBJ2-2; 10 positions agree with TRBD2. CDR3 length equals 13 residues. The junction had 3 bases not matched to a gene; V was cut back by 8 bases and J by 6 bases. CDR1 is MNHNY and CDR2 is SVGAGI in the germline V gene (reference sequence). The CDR3 is CASSGTSAGELFF. The CDR3 DNA sequence: TGTGCCAGCTCCGGGACTAGCGCCGGGGAGCTGTTTTTT.

This sequence joins TRBV6-1 and TRBJ2-3, with 7 bases matching TRBD2. Germline V gene lookup returns CDR1 MNHNS and CDR2 SASEGT. With V trimmed by 6 bases and J by 2 bases, 5 bases remained unmatched. This CDR3 has 14 residues. CDR3 sequence reads: CASSGDYNTDTQYF. The CDR3 region has the DNA TGTGCCAGCAGCGGGGACTACAACACAGATACGCAGTATTTT.

The V and J genes are TRBV14 and TRBJ1-1; D gene uncertain. Germline CDR1 and CDR2: SGHDN and FVKESK. Trimming took 4 bases from V and 1 from J, leaving 7 bases between them. This CDR3 has 13 amino acids. CDR3 in amino acids: CASSLTTNTEAFF. CDR3 bases: TGTGCCAGCAGCCTAACAACGAACACTGAAGCTTTCTTT.

The chain has TRBV5-8 and TRBJ1-5; tentative D call: TRBD1 (5 bases). Trimming removed 0 bases from V and 4 bases from J, with 8 bases in between. The CDR3 length is 14 residues. CDR1 SGHTS and CDR2 YDEGEE come from the germline V gene. The chain's CDR3 is CASSLGRGNQPQHF. In nucleotides, the CDR3 is TGTGCCAGCAGCTTGGGGAGGGGAAATCAGCCCCAGCATTTT.

This chain uses TRBV10-3 with TRBJ2-7; no firm D call. The CDR3 spans 12 residues. The germline V and J ends were trimmed by 0 bases and 0 bases, with 0 bases remaining between them. Germline assignment: CDR1 ENHRY and CDR2 SYGVKD. The DNA of the CDR3 is TGTGCCATCAGTGAGTCCTCCTACGAGCAGTACTTC. Protein product: CAISESSYEQYF.

V gene TRBV6-5 combines with J gene TRBJ1-2; TRBD1 aligns across 9 bases. Germline values: CDR1 MNHEY, CDR2 SVGAGI. The CDR3 has 14 amino acids. Trimming cost V 7 bases and J 3 bases; bases outside gene matches: 6. The CDR3 sequence is CASKTGGLDYGYTF. The CDR3 DNA is TGTGCCAGCAAAACAGGGGGCCTTGACTATGGCTACACCTTC.

The count of this clone is one. This rearrangement joins TRBV29-1 to TRBJ1-1; perhaps TRBD1 as D (6 bases). The CDR3 is 11 residues long. Trimming removed 4 bases from V and 8 bases from J, with 11 bases in between. Germline CDR1 is SQVTM and CDR2 is ANQGSEA. CDR3: CSVANREEAFF. In DNA form, the CDR3 reads TGCAGCGTTGCTAACAGGGAAGAAGCTTTCTTT.

This CDR3 reads CASSLPPYEQYF. CDR3 coding DNA: TGTGCCAGCAGCTTGCCTCCCTACGAGCAGTACTTC. The V and J genes are TRBV7-9 and TRBJ2-7; D is unclear. V was trimmed by 3 bases and J by 2 bases, leaving 5 bases between them. The germline V gene has CDR1 SEHNR and CDR2 FQNEAQ (reference sequence). The CDR3 consists of 12 residues.

V usage is TRBV6-5 and J usage is TRBJ1-6; D uncertain. The CDR3 has 16 residues. V was trimmed by 0 bases and J by 8 bases, leaving 14 bases between them. Germline V lookup: CDR1 MNHEY, CDR2 SVGAGI. DNA for the CDR3: TGTGCCAGCAGTTACTCGGGAGGGTCAGCTTATTCACCCCTCCACTTT. Translation: CASSYSGGSAYSPLHF.

This sequence joins TRBV2 and TRBJ1-5; no firm D call. The V and J ends lost 5 bases and 6 bases respectively, with 11 bases between them. Germline V gives CDR1 SNHLY, CDR2 FYNNEI. The CDR3 extends over 13 amino acids. DNA for the CDR3: TGTGCCAGCAGTAGAGGGAGGGCTCAGCCCCAGCATTTT. Its protein product is CASSRGRAQPQHF.

J is TRBJ1-2 and V is TRBV6-1; D is unclear. Germline V gives CDR1 MNHNS, CDR2 SASEGT. The CDR3 consists of 13 residues. V shed 2 bases and J shed 7 bases, with 11 bases lying between them. CDR3 loop: CASSESRKSGYTF. The CDR3 DNA reads as TGTGCCAGCAGTGAAAGCCGTAAGTCTGGCTACACCTTC.

The rearrangement links TRBV30 to TRBJ2-1, with D unresolved. V lost 1 base to trimming and J lost 3 bases, with 13 bases between them. The CDR3 spans 15 residues. Germline CDR1 GTSNPN, CDR2 SVGIG (reference sequence). The CDR3: CAWSGVLAYYNEQFF. The CDR3 DNA follows: TGTGCCTGGAGTGGAGTTTTAGCTTACTACAATGAGCAGTTCTTC.

The chain couples TRBV11-2 to TRBJ2-3, with D possibly matching TRBD2 (6 bases). CDR1 and CDR2 from the germline V gene are SGHAT and FQNNGV. Trimming left V 6 bases short and J 3 bases short, with 13 bases between. This CDR3 is 14 amino acids long. The CDR3 DNA follows: TGTGCCAGCAGTCGGGAGTTACGAACAGATACGCAGTATTTT. As protein: CASSRELRTDTQYF.

V usage is TRBV5-1 and J usage is TRBJ1-1; D perhaps matches TRBD1 (6 bases). CDR3 length: 14 amino acids. V lost 4 bases, J lost 1 base, and 11 bases lay in between. The germline CDR1 and CDR2 sequences are SGHRS and YFSETQ. The CDR3 sequence is CASSPGGANTEAFF. Written as DNA, the CDR3 is TGCGCCAGCAGCCCGGGGGGGGCGAACACTGAAGCTTTCTTT.

The chain carries TRBV28 and TRBJ2-7; no definite D call. Trimming pared 7 bases from V and 3 bases from J, leaving 13 bases between. This CDR3 is 13 amino acids long. In germline, CDR1 is MDHEN, CDR2 SYDVKM. The CDR3 coding sequence is TGTGCCAGCAATAGCCCTGCTCTCTACGAGCAGTACTTC. As protein: CASNSPALYEQYF. The entire variable domain, with the rest obtained from reference TRBV28 and TRBJ2-7, is as follows: DVKVTQSSRYLVKRTGEKVFLECVQDMDHENMFWYRQDPGLGLRLIYFSYDVKMKEKGDIPEGYSVSREKKERFSLILESASTNQTSMYLCASNSPALYEQYFGPGTRLTVT.

V gene TRBV10-3 combines with J gene TRBJ2-5, with 11 bases that match TRBD2. Germline V gene lookup returns CDR1 ENHRY and CDR2 SYGVKD. CDR3 size: 15 residues. V was clipped by 3 bases and J by 4 bases; unmatched bases: 4. CDR3 in amino acids: CAISDQGLAGETQYF. The CDR3 DNA is TGTGCCATCAGTGATCAAGGACTAGCGGGAGAGACCCAGTACTTC.

The V and J genes are TRBV6-5 and TRBJ2-3; D may match TRBD1 or TRBD2 (5 bases each). The germline CDR1 and CDR2 sequences are MNHEY and SVGAGI. V gave up 10 bases and J gave up 5 bases, with 19 bases separating them. The CDR3 runs 14 residues. This chain's CDR3 is CATIRDPSEDTQYF. The CDR3 bases are TGTGCCACGATCCGGGACCCCTCAGAAGATACGCAGTATTTT.

Concerning this clone itself: The sample contains more than one DNA sequence encoding this CDR3. V and J are TRBV14 and TRBJ1-6, with 7 bases lining up with TRBD1. J gave up 10 bases and V 1 base, and 10 bases lay outside the gene matches. Looked up from germline, CDR1 is SGHDN and CDR2 is FVKESK. This CDR3 has 16 residues. DNA for the CDR3: TGTGCCAGCAGCCAAGTAGGGGGCCGGGGGGGGTCACCCCTCCACTTT. It specifies CASSQVGGRGGSPLHF.

This clone was detected only a few times. The V gene is TRBV12-5, the J gene TRBJ1-6; D is unresolved. Trimming stripped 1 base from V and 6 bases from J, with 7 bases between. This CDR3 spans 14 amino acids. CDR1 is LGHNT, CDR2 FRNRAP, per germline. The CDR3 protein is CASGLEWGNSPLHF. In DNA, the CDR3 is TGTGCTAGTGGTTTGGAATGGGGTAATTCACCCCTCCACTTT.

This clone came up a few times. The chain combines TRBV9 with TRBJ1-5; D remains unclear. This CDR3 comprises 17 residues. Germline V gene data show CDR1 as SGDLS and CDR2 as YYNGEE. Trimming took 0 bases from V and 2 from J, leaving 15 bases between them. CDR3 coding DNA: TGTGCCAGCAGCGTAGGATCAGGTAGAGGAGGCAATCAGCCCCAGCATTTT. It is translated as CASSVGSGRGGNQPQHF.

The J gene is TRBJ2-2, the V gene TRBV6-6; possibly TRBD1 for D (5 bases). CDR3 length: 13 residues. The ends were cut back, 7 bases at V and 8 bases at J, with 14 bases in the middle. Germline CDR1 is MNHNY and CDR2 is SVGAGI (reference sequence). The CDR3 protein is CASTLDSAGELFF. CDR3 sequence (DNA): TGTGCCAGCACCCTAGACAGCGCGGGGGAGCTGTTTTTT.

The V call is TRBV2, the J call TRBJ1-2, with 7 bases that match TRBD1. The CDR3 has 14 residues. Trimming removed 11 bases from V and 2 bases from J; junction bases left unmatched: 11. Germline CDR1 and CDR2: SNHLY and FYNNEI. CDR3 loop: CACNRGRGNYGYTF. CDR3 sequence (DNA): TGTGCCTGCAACAGGGGAAGGGGAAACTATGGCTACACCTTC. Based on the CDR3 plus reference TRBV2 and TRBJ1-2, the full variable domain is EPEVTQTPSHQVTQMGQEVILRCVPISNHLYFYWYRQILGQKVEFLVSFYNNEISEKSEIFDDQFSVERPDGSNFTLKIRSTKLEDSAMYFCACNRGRGNYGYTFGSGTRLTVV.

The rearrangement joins TRBV11-3 to TRBJ2-2; 9 nucleotides match TRBD2. Germline V lookup: CDR1 SGHNT, CDR2 YENEEA. CDR3 length equals 15 residues. J lost 6 bases, V lost 5 bases, and 7 bases had no gene match. The CDR3 DNA is TGTGCCAGCAGCCCCCCAGCGGGGGGTTCCGGGGAGCTGTTTTTT. Encoded protein: CASSPPAGGSGELFF.

The chain couples TRBV15 to TRBJ1-1; D is possibly TRBD1 (5 bases). CDR3 size: 16 residues. Trimming shortened V by 0 bases and J by 0 bases, and 11 bases separated the two germline ends. In germline, CDR1 is LNHNV, CDR2 YYDKDF (reference sequence). CDR3 sequence reads: CATSRDAGRVNTEAFF. The CDR3 nucleotides are TGTGCCACCAGCAGAGATGCGGGACGGGTGAACACTGAAGCTTTCTTT.

J is TRBJ2-7 and V is TRBV7-2; D ambiguous. CDR1 SGHTA and CDR2 FQGNSA come from the germline V gene. Trimming took 7 bases from V and 6 from J, leaving 16 bases between them. This CDR3 has 13 residues. DNA of the CDR3: TGTGCCAGCACCCCTTCCCCGAATGTCGAGCAGTACTTC. Translating gives CASTPSPNVEQYF.

The chain combines TRBV7-3 with TRBJ2-2, with unresolved D. V was clipped by 3 bases and J by 2 bases, with 10 bases between them. CDR1 is SGHTA and CDR2 is FQGTGA in the germline V gene. This CDR3 region has 15 residues. CDR3 amino acids: CASSLRHSNTGELFF. CDR3 nucleotides: TGTGCCAGCAGCTTGAGACACTCTAACACCGGGGAGCTGTTTTTT.

The chain carries TRBV10-3 and TRBJ2-3; the match to TRBD1 covers 7 bases. Germline V gives CDR1 ENHRY, CDR2 SYGVKD. This CDR3 has 15 residues. The V segment lost 4 bases and the J segment 0 bases; nucleotides outside the gene matches: 4. CDR3 amino acids: CAISVDRVSTDTQYF. CDR3 nucleotides: TGTGCCATCAGTGTTGACAGGGTTAGCACAGATACGCAGTATTTT.

A single count supports this clone. The chain links TRBV30 to TRBJ2-2; possibly TRBD2 for D (6 bases). The germline gives CDR1 GTSNPN, CDR2 SVGIG (reference sequence). The CDR3 runs to 16 residues. With 1 base removed from V and 6 bases from J, the gap between germline ends came to 18 bases. CDR3 amino acids: CAWSGGGRLGAGELFF. The CDR3 DNA is TGTGCCTGGAGTGGGGGAGGCCGGCTAGGCGCCGGGGAGCTGTTTTTT.